This T cell receptor beta chain was sequenced in a study of response to subunit inactivated influenza vaccine (dated by TCRdb to the late 2010s). About the full investigation: Deep quantitative profiling of the T cell receptor repertoire was used in the study to follow responses to a trivalent subunit inactivated influenza vaccine.

Library creation used RT-PCR. For sequencing, an Illumina HiSeq 2500 was employed. TCRdb redid the processing of the public reads, applying fastp at Q25 and MiXCR, and retained in-frame beta chains. Identical CDR3 proteins give one entry, which carries the most common genes and DNA. The sample table contains some 550,000 distinct CDR3 sequences; only one count was recorded for roughly 25% of them. The ten biggest clones cover roughly 2.8% of the sample. For CDR1 and CDR2, the germline V gene (reference sequence) lists LGHDT and YNNKEL. V ends up 3 bases short and J 5 bases short, with an unmatched junction base count of 3. The CDR3 has 14 amino acids, counting the end cysteine and phenylalanine. Of all the DNA, just the CDR3 is kept, 42 bases in frame from base 1. What the research found in general, with its limitations: According to the authors, only a limited number of new T cells may be recruited by each seasonal influenza vaccination.

This clonotype was observed a handful of times. There is no known antigen for this receptor. The input lacks base qualities; no much larger clone sits a single base away. These data also formed part of another study, on T cells expressing NK-cell markers. That second publication adds: TCR beta cDNA libraries were made by 5'RACE template switching that added a universal primer site and unique molecular identifiers. Eight or nine donors provided sorted CD3+CD56+NKG2C+, CD3+CD56+NKG2C- and CD3+CD56-NKG2C+ T-cell subsets, whose TCR beta-chain repertoires were profiled. Among the eight sequenced donors, seven were HCMV-seropositive and one was HCMV-seronegative. In several experiments an anti-gammadeltaTCR antibody was added to restrict sorting to alphabetaTCR-expressing T cells. In roughly 6 donors, the dominant CD3+CD56+NKG2C+ clonotypes were among the top 10 CD8+ clonotypes and accounted for about 1.0-7.5% of CD8+ T cells. Those dominant clonotypes were again the most abundant among CD3+CD56-NKG2C+ cells in four donors, at roughly 25-65%. Whether the expanded NKG2C-expressing T cell clones were specific for HCMV antigens was left unclear. The eight sequenced donors were randomly selected healthy volunteers, three men and five women. HCMV-specific IgG was detected in serum with a commercial ELISA kit to determine HCMV serostatus. Ficoll density gradient centrifugation was used to isolate peripheral blood mononuclear cells from blood. Using Miltenyi isolation kits, CD4+ and CD8+ T cells were isolated from PBMC through magnetic immunoseparation. cDNA synthesis was primed from the TCR beta constant segment, followed by two successive PCR amplification steps. Libraries were sequenced as 2 x 150 bp reads on Illumina HiSeq 2000/2500, MiSeq or NextSeq. MIGEC was used to demultiplex reads and group reads by UMI, and MiTCR was used to assemble and quantify clonotypes. To exclude erroneous sequences, only TCR cDNA sequences supported by at least two reads were retained. Downstream repertoire analysis used the tcR package, and clonotypes were matched across fractions by CDR3 nucleotide sequence plus V segment. VDJmatch was used to annotate antigen specificity against VDJdb, with one amino acid substitution allowed in CDR3.

The sequencing used CD4+ T cells sorted from PBMCs, collected 11 to 12 days after vaccination. This clonotype was sampled from a man aged 50-60 years who received an inactivated influenza vaccine. Donor details come from another sample of the same person, matched by shared clones. The receptor chain draws on TRBV3-1 and TRBJ1-2, and TRBD1 aligns with 10 junction nucleotides. The CDR3 protein is CASSQTGQGYGYTF. In nucleotide form, the sequence is TGTGCCAGCAGCCAGACGGGACAGGGGTATGGCTACACCTTC.